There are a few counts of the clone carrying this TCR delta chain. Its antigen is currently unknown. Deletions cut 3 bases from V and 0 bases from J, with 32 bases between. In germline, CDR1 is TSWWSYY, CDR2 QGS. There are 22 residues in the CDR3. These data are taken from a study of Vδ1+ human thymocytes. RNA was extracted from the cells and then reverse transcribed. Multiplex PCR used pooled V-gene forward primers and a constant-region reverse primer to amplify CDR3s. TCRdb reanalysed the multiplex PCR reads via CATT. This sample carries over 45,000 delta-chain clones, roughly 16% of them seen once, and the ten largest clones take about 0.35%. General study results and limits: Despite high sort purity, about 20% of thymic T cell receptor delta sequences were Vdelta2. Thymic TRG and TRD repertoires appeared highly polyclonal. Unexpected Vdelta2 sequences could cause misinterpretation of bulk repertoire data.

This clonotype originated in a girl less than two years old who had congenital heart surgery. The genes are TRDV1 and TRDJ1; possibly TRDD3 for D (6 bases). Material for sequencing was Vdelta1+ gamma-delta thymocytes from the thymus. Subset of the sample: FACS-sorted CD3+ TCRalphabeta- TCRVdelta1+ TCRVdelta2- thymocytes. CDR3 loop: CALGEAWFGGTDPIANTDKLIF. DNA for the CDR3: TGTGCTCTTGGGGAGGCCTGGTTCGGGGGGACAGACCCCATTGCCAACACCGATAAACTCATCTTT.